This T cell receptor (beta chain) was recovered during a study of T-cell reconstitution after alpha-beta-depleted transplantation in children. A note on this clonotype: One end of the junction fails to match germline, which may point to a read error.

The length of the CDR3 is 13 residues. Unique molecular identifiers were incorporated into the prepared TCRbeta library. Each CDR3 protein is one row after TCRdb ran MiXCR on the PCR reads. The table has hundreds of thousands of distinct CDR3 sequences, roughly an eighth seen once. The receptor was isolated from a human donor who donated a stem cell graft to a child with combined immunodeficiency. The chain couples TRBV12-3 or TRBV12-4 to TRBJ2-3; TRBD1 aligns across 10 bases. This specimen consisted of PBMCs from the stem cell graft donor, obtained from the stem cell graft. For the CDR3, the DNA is TGTGCCAGCAGTGACAGGGGGCTGGATAGGCAGTATTTT. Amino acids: CASSDRGLDRQYF.